Here is one T cell receptor (beta chain) with its context. Its antigen is currently unknown. This specimen includes other DNA sequences encoding the same CDR3. This record belongs to a study of cytomegalovirus exposure and HLA in healthy donors. This CDR3 is built from 15 residues. The trim removed 0 bases at V and 5 bases at J, leaving 3 bases unmatched. The germline V gene encodes CDR1 SGHRS and CDR2 YFSETQ. The PCR ran on 60 Vbeta and 13 Jbeta primers. The data were produced by immunoSEQ multiplex PCR, yet TCRdb's version contains in-frame clones alone and is incomplete. The repertoire has about 160,000 clones, under 85% of them found once; the top ten carry 4.1%. Findings and caveats of the study: Most of the CMV-associated TCR beta chains (in a later analysis) appeared to be HLA-restricted.

The chain joins TRBV5-1 to TRBJ2-1; TRBD2 aligns across 9 bases. The receptor was derived from a man between 45 and 60 years old in good health and CMV-seropositive. What was sequenced was PBMCs. CDR3 amino acids: CASSLVLAGNNEQFF. Written as DNA, the CDR3 is TGCGCCAGCAGCTTGGTCCTAGCGGGGAACAATGAGCAGTTCTTC.